The source of this TCR beta chain is a study of T-cell reconstitution after alpha-beta-depleted transplantation in children. V lost 1 base to trimming and J lost 7 bases; unmatched junction nucleotides: 2. The CDR3 spans 15 residues. Germline CDR1 reads SGHTA; CDR2 reads FQGNSA. Preparation of the TCRbeta library involved a method that used unique molecular identifiers. TCRdb re-called the PCR reads through MiXCR, storing one row per CDR3 protein. This sample has around 130,000 distinct CDR3 sequences, with 9.7% found just once. The study's findings and limits: Several hundred rapidly expanded clones from non-depleted graft cells reportedly supplied alpha-beta T cells about two months post-transplant.

Concerning this clonotype itself: Its target is not known.

Here the sequenced sample was PBMCs, mostly from graft donor cells, taken 180 days after TCRalphabeta/CD19-depleted stem cell transplant. The TCR was taken from a girl in the first two years of life who had a stem cell transplant for combined immunodeficiency, so the T cells may come from the graft donor. This chain uses TRBV7-2 with TRBJ2-1; 12 bases are shared with TRBD2. The CDR3 nucleotides are TGTGCCAGCAGCTTAGAACTAGCGGGGGGTAATGAGCAGTTCTTC. Translation: CASSLELAGGNEQFF.